The 24 T cell receptor beta chains below come from one sample, sequenced in a study of cytomegalovirus exposure and HLA in healthy donors (dated by TCRdb to 2016 to 2017). The receptor library was made with the immunoSEQ multiplex PCR assay. A mixture of 60 forward primers for TCR Vbeta segments and 13 reverse primers for TCR Jbeta segments was used in the multiplex PCR. Sourced from immuneACCESS, this table was stored by TCRdb with only in-frame sequences that have V and J called. A share of the clones is absent; for the studies checked, an unresolved V gene accounts for under half, and the remainder has no known explanation. This sample's table lists about 77,000 clones. Roughly 15% of the sample comes from the top ten. Sequenced input: PBMCs. The source is a man over 45 in good health and CMV-seropositive.

This chain joins TRBV9 and TRBJ1-2; D is undetermined. In germline, CDR1 is SGDLS, CDR2 YYNGEE. The CDR3 is 12 amino acids. V was pared by 6 bases and J by 4 bases, with 10 bases between. CDR3: CASTTEGYGYTF. In DNA form, the CDR3 reads TGTGCCAGCACGACCGAGGGCTATGGCTACACCTTC.

The rearrangement uses TRBV7-9 and TRBJ2-3; unclear D gene. The CDR3 is 13 amino acids. Germline V gene data show CDR1 as SEHNR and CDR2 as FQNEAQ (reference sequence). Trimming removed 7 bases at V and 1 base at J, with 9 bases between. The CDR3 loop is CASTRVGTDTQYF. DNA for the CDR3: TGTGCCAGCACCCGGGTGGGCACAGATACGCAGTATTTT.

The rearrangement uses TRBV5-6 and TRBJ1-5; 9 bases fit TRBD1. The V gene end was trimmed by 2 bases and the J gene end by 16 bases; junction bases not matched to a gene: 13. The germline CDR1 and CDR2 sequences are SGHDT and YYEEEE. The CDR3 covers 14 residues. The CDR3 bases are TGTGCCAGCAGCTTAAGCACAGGGGGCCTGGTTTACCATTTT. Translating it yields CASSLSTGGLVYHF. Filled out from reference TRBV5-6 and TRBJ1-5, the complete variable domain reads DAGVTQSPTHLIKTRGQQVTLRCSPKSGHDTVSWYQQALGQGPQFIFQYYEEEERQRGNFPDRFSGHQFPNYSSELNVNALLLGDSALYLCASSLSTGGLVYHFGDGTRLSIL.

V gene TRBV19 combines with J gene TRBJ2-5; TRBD2 agrees at 11 bases. Looked up from germline, CDR1 is LNHDA and CDR2 is SQIVND (reference sequence). Germline trimming cut 5 bases from V and 6 bases from J; bases unmatched to any gene: 5. The CDR3 length is 14 residues. CDR3: CASSLTSGRKTQYF. Here the CDR3 DNA reads TGTGCCAGTAGTCTAACTAGCGGGAGAAAGACCCAGTACTTC. The full variable domain, its missing parts supplied by reference TRBV19 and TRBJ2-5, is DGGITQSPKYLFRKEGQNVTLSCEQNLNHDAMYWYRQDPGQGLRLIYYSQIVNDFQKGDIAEGYSVSREKKESFPLTVTSAQKNPTAFYLCASSLTSGRKTQYFGPGTRLLVL.

The chain carries TRBV2 and TRBJ1-2; TRBD1 aligns across 8 bases. CDR1 is SNHLY and CDR2 is FYNNEI in the germline V gene. This CDR3 contains 14 residues. Losses at the gene ends were 5 bases for V and 1 base for J; bases not matched to a gene: 3. CDR3 in DNA: TGTGCCAGCAGTAGGACAGGGTTTAACTATGGCTACACCTTC. Its translation: CASSRTGFNYGYTF.

The rearrangement joins TRBV27 to TRBJ2-7; 9 bases align to TRBD1. CDR1 and CDR2 (germline): MNHEY, SMNVEV (reference sequence). J gave up 7 bases and V 5 bases, and 9 bases lay outside the gene matches. This CDR3 is built from 14 residues. The CDR3 here is CASSPWTGAREQYF. CDR3 nucleotides: TGTGCCAGCAGTCCCTGGACAGGGGCGAGAGAGCAGTACTTC.

This rearrangement joins TRBV7-6 to TRBJ2-7, with D uncertain. Per the germline V gene, CDR1 is SGHVS and CDR2 is FNYEAQ. This CDR3 region has 13 residues. The germline V and J ends were trimmed by 5 bases and 6 bases, with 14 bases remaining between them. The CDR3 region has the DNA TGTGCCAGCAGCCCGCTGCGGCTAGTCGAGCAGTACTTC. It yields the protein CASSPLRLVEQYF.

V usage is TRBV5-1 and J usage is TRBJ2-3; D remains ambiguous. The V end lost 0 bases, the J end lost 6 bases, and 17 bases lay between the germline ends. Germline V CDR1 and CDR2: SGHRS, YFSETQ. The CDR3 totals 16 residues. The CDR3 spells CASSLGYDPSEDTQYF. CDR3 bases: TGCGCCAGCAGCTTGGGATATGATCCATCGGAGGATACGCAGTATTTT.

The J gene is TRBJ1-1, the V gene TRBV10-3, with 7 positions matching TRBD1. The CDR3 is 14 amino acids. The germline gives CDR1 ENHRY, CDR2 SYGVKD. The V and J ends lost 6 bases and 1 base, in that order; junction bases with no gene match: 5. The chain's CDR3 is CAISDRVGNTEAFF. In nucleotides, the CDR3 is TGTGCCATCAGCGACAGGGTCGGGAACACTGAAGCTTTCTTT.

The chain recombines TRBV4-2 with TRBJ2-5, with TRBD2 identical over 8 bases. Germline CDR1 is LGHNA and CDR2 is YNFKEQ. V lost 5 bases to trimming and J lost 5 bases; unmatched junction nucleotides: 7. CDR3 length: 14 amino acids. The CDR3 DNA reads as TGTGCCAGCAGCTTAGGACTAGCATGGGAGACCCAGTACTTC. It specifies CASSLGLAWETQYF.

The V gene is TRBV7-8, the J gene TRBJ2-3, with 9 bases matching TRBD2. The CDR3 consists of 16 residues. CDR1 is SGHVS and CDR2 is FQNEAQ in the germline V gene. With V trimmed by 5 bases and J by 4 bases, 10 bases remained unmatched. Here the CDR3 reads CASSHPGLAFADTQYF. The CDR3 region has the DNA TGTGCCAGCAGCCACCCGGGACTAGCATTCGCAGATACGCAGTATTTT.

The chain couples TRBV7-6 to TRBJ2-3; the D is unclear. The CDR3 spans 17 residues. In germline, CDR1 is SGHVS, CDR2 FNYEAQ. V lost 4 bases to trimming and J lost 0 bases, with 17 bases between them. The CDR3 DNA reads as TGTGCCAGCAGCTACAATCTAGACCCTTCTAGCACAGATACGCAGTATTTT. Protein: CASSYNLDPSSTDTQYF.

The chain recombines TRBV25-1 with TRBJ2-7, with D tentatively TRBD1 (6 bases). The V end lost 2 bases, the J end lost 4 bases, and 9 bases lay between the germline ends. CDR1 and CDR2 from the germline V gene are MGHDK and SYGVNS. The CDR3 has 13 residues. This chain's CDR3 is CASSEQGWYEQYF. CDR3 coding DNA: TGTGCCAGCAGTGAACAGGGGTGGTACGAGCAGTACTTC.

The chain joins TRBV5-1 to TRBJ2-7; a weak D match, TRBD2 (6 bases). The CDR3 extends over 13 amino acids. V shed 4 bases and J shed 1 base, with 9 bases lying between them. The germline V gene encodes CDR1 SGHRS and CDR2 YFSETQ. The CDR3: CASSLARSYEQYF. Here the CDR3 DNA reads TGCGCCAGCAGCCTAGCGAGGTCCTACGAGCAGTACTTC. Full variable domain (missing parts from reference TRBV5-1 and TRBJ2-7): KAGVTQTPRYLIKTRGQQVTLSCSPISGHRSVSWYQQTPGQGLQFLFEYFSETQRNKGNFPGRFSGRQFSNSRSEMNVSTLELGDSALYLCASSLARSYEQYFGPGTRLTVT.

CDR3 coding DNA: TGCGCCAGCAGCCAAGATCCCGGGGGGCTAAGGACTGAAGCTTTCTTT. Translated, it gives CASSQDPGGLRTEAFF. This chain uses TRBV4-1 with TRBJ1-1; D might be TRBD1 (6 bases). The V and J ends lost 0 bases and 5 bases respectively, with 16 bases between them. Germline values: CDR1 MGHRA, CDR2 YSYEKL. This CDR3 has 16 amino acids.

V is TRBV2 and J is TRBJ1-2; D is unclear. The CDR3 runs to 14 residues. Trimming left V 6 bases short and J 4 bases short, with 15 bases between. The germline gives CDR1 SNHLY, CDR2 FYNNEI. Here the CDR3 reads CASSPLGGSYGYTF. The CDR3 DNA follows: TGTGCCAGCAGCCCTTTAGGCGGTTCCTATGGCTACACCTTC.

The chain uses TRBV5-6 and TRBJ1-1; 10 bases fit TRBD1. This CDR3 is 15 amino acids long. V lost 0 bases, J lost 4 bases, and 3 bases stayed unmatched. The germline gives CDR1 SGHDT, CDR2 YYEEEE. The CDR3 here is CASSLGWTGGTEAFF. For the CDR3, the DNA is TGTGCCAGCAGCTTGGGGTGGACAGGGGGCACTGAAGCTTTCTTT.

The chain has TRBV7-2 and TRBJ1-3, with D perhaps TRBD1 (6 bases). This CDR3 is 15 amino acids long. V was pared by 4 bases and J by 2 bases, with 12 bases between. Germline V gives CDR1 SGHTA, CDR2 FQGNSA. The CDR3 DNA sequence: TGTGCCAGCAGCTCTCGAGGGGGGGCTGGAAACACCATATATTTT. Residues: CASSSRGGAGNTIYF.

The V call is TRBV11-2, the J call TRBJ2-1; perhaps TRBD2 as D (6 bases). Trimming took off 1 base at V and 7 bases at J, with 14 bases between the two ends. The CDR3 runs to 15 residues. Germline CDR1 SGHAT, CDR2 FQNNGV. CDR3 DNA: TGTGCCAGCAGCTTAGTGGGGCTAGCGAGGAATGAGCAGTTCTTC. Encoded protein: CASSLVGLARNEQFF.

The chain carries TRBV7-3 and TRBJ1-1, with D tentatively TRBD1 (6 bases). Trimming stripped 6 bases from V and 7 bases from J, with 12 bases between. Germline V gives CDR1 SGHTA, CDR2 FQGTGA. The CDR3 contains 12 residues. The CDR3 sequence is CASSQGRGEAFF. CDR3 DNA: TGTGCCAGCAGTCAGGGGCGCGGTGAAGCTTTCTTT. Full variable domain (rest looked up from reference TRBV7-3 and TRBJ1-1): GAGVSQTPSNKVTEKGKYVELRCDPISGHTALYWYRQSLGQGPEFLIYFQGTGAADDSGLPNDRFFAVRPEGSVSTLKIQRTERGDSAVYLCASSQGRGEAFFGQGTRLTVV.

V and J are TRBV6-1 and TRBJ1-1, with D perhaps matching TRBD1 (5 bases). The CDR3 totals 13 residues. With 2 bases removed from V and 5 bases from J, the gap between germline ends came to 9 bases. From germline, CDR1 is MNHNS and CDR2 SASEGT. In nucleotides, the CDR3 is TGTGCCAGCAGTGAAAGGGGAAAGACTGAAGCTTTCTTT. This codes for CASSERGKTEAFF.

The gene calls are TRBV18 and TRBJ1-1; D gene uncertain. The CDR3 spans 14 residues. V shed 2 bases and J shed 1 base, with 8 bases lying between them. The germline V gene has CDR1 KGHSH and CDR2 LQKENI. CDR3 DNA: TGTGCCAGCTCACCAGACTCCCGGAACACTGAAGCTTTCTTT. Translated: CASSPDSRNTEAFF.

The V gene is TRBV30, the J gene TRBJ1-2; weak D call: TRBD1 (5 bases). Trimming pared 5 bases from V and 6 bases from J, leaving 13 bases between. This CDR3 spans 12 amino acids. CDR1 GTSNPN and CDR2 SVGIG come from the germline V gene (reference sequence). Written as DNA, the CDR3 is TGTGCCTGGGCCCAGGGTGTCCATGGCTACACCTTC. Translation gives CAWAQGVHGYTF. The variable domain in full, completed from reference TRBV30 and TRBJ1-2, reads SQTIHQWPATLVQPVGSPLSLECTVEGTSNPNLYWYRQAAGRGLQLLFYSVGIGQISSEVPQNLSASRPQDRQFILSSKKLLLSDSGFYLCAWAQGVHGYTFGSGTRLTVV.

V is TRBV30 and J is TRBJ1-5, with 9 nucleotides matching TRBD1. Looked up from germline, CDR1 is GTSNPN and CDR2 is SVGIG (reference sequence). The junction had 7 bases not matched to a gene; V was cut back by 0 bases and J by 7 bases. This CDR3 has 15 residues. The CDR3 bases are TGTGCCTGGAGTGTGGCCGGGACAGGGCGACAGCCCCAGCATTTT. This translates into CAWSVAGTGRQPQHF. Together with reference TRBV30 and TRBJ1-5, the CDR3 gives the full variable domain: SQTIHQWPATLVQPVGSPLSLECTVEGTSNPNLYWYRQAAGRGLQLLFYSVGIGQISSEVPQNLSASRPQDRQFILSSKKLLLSDSGFYLCAWSVAGTGRQPQHFGDGTRLSIL.